The T cell receptor beta chain under discussion was sequenced for a study of T-cell memory formation after mild COVID-19. Study at large: Clusters of TCRs were largely donor specific. Regarding the study as a whole: Cross-reactive memory seemingly joined, as some responding clones were found in pre-infection memory. Chiefly within CM and EM were the contracting CD4+ clones; CD8+ ones were within EMRA.

Trimming took off 4 bases at V and 5 bases at J, with 13 bases between the two ends. Germline V gene lookup returns CDR1 SGHNT and CDR2 YYREEE (reference sequence). The CDR3 consists of 15 residues. It was 5'RACE with constant-segment primers that produced the TCR alpha and TCR beta cDNA libraries, which carried sample barcodes and UMIs. MiXCR, run by TCRdb on the 5' RACE reads, gives a single entry per CDR3 protein. The sample carries approximately 150,000 distinct CDR3 sequences, 6% to 6.5% recorded once. This clonotype was counted only a few times. Its antigen is unidentified. The chain has TRBV5-4 and TRBJ1-6, with D tentatively TRBD1 (6 bases). This clonotype was obtained from an adult woman who had mild COVID-19 (a few samples of this study predate the infection). Cell type and time point are not known. The specimen was PBMCs or a T cell subset sorted from them (not recorded which). As DNA, the CDR3 is TGTGCCAGCAGCCCGGCGACAGGTGATAATTCACCCCTCCACTTT. Translated, it gives CASSPATGDNSPLHF.